Below are 16 T cell receptor beta chains sequenced from a single sample in a study of vaccination and CD4 T cells after COVID-19. Treatment defined: approximately 9-day PBMC culture with coronavirus spike peptide pools or control peptides (ViraFEST assay). These receptors' targets are unknown. With the Oncomine TCR Beta short-read assay, DNA from cultured CD4+ T cells was sequenced. TCRdb analysed the PCR reads with MiXCR anew, one entry per CDR3 protein. The table records some 16,000 distinct CDR3 sequences, about 43% of them present only once. The sequencing used CD4+ T cells from blood, cultured in vitro, collected after SARS-CoV-2 vaccination. All receptors come from a human donor who had recovered from COVID-19.

The gene calls are TRBV20-1 and TRBJ2-1; 8 nucleotides match TRBD2. The CDR3 length is 16 residues. The V segment lost 2 bases and the J segment 0 bases; nucleotides outside the gene matches: 6. The germline V gene has CDR1 DFQATT and CDR2 SNEGSKA (reference sequence). The CDR3 reads CSARLGGRSSYNEQFF. CDR3 in DNA: TGCAGTGCTAGACTTGGCGGGAGGAGCTCCTACAATGAGCAGTTCTTC.

The chain has TRBV7-8 and TRBJ2-7; perhaps TRBD2 as D (6 bases). Germline V gene sequence: CDR1 SGHVS, CDR2 FQNEAQ. Trimming cost V 5 bases and J 9 bases, with 14 bases left between them. The CDR3 spans 12 residues. In DNA form, the CDR3 reads TGTGCCAGCAGCAGACTAGTATCCGGGCAGTACTTC. This codes for CASSRLVSGQYF.

V gene TRBV6-1 combines with J gene TRBJ2-1; TRBD2 might be the D (6 bases). The CDR3 contains 15 residues. Trimming removed 6 bases from V and 3 bases from J, with 15 bases in between. Germline V gene data show CDR1 as MNHNS and CDR2 as SASEGT. Here the CDR3 reads CASRLGGDRYNEQFF. In DNA form, the CDR3 reads TGTGCCAGCAGATTGGGAGGCGACCGCTACAATGAGCAGTTCTTC.

This clonotype showed up just once. V usage is TRBV10-3 and J usage is TRBJ2-2; maybe TRBD1 (7 bases). This CDR3 is 18 amino acids long. Germline CDR1 reads ENHRY; CDR2 reads SYGVKD. V was cut by 6 bases and J by 2 bases, with 22 bases left in between. The CDR3 DNA is TGTGCCATCAGCTACGAGACAGGGAGGTCCCTAAACACCGGGGAGCTGTTTTTT. Translated: CAISYETGRSLNTGELFF.

The sample holds a few counts of this clonotype. The chain joins TRBV2 to TRBJ2-3, with 11 nucleotides matching TRBD2. From germline, CDR1 is SNHLY and CDR2 FYNNEI. CDR3 length: 15 amino acids. Unmatched junction bases numbered 7, after V lost 7 bases and J lost 4 bases. CDR3 sequence: CASKSTSGSPDTQYF. The CDR3 nucleotides read TGTGCCAGCAAGTCTACTAGCGGGAGCCCAGATACGCAGTATTTT.

V is TRBV19 and J is TRBJ1-3, with D unresolved. With 5 bases removed from V and 0 bases from J, the gap between germline ends came to 11 bases. Per germline, CDR1 LNHDA and CDR2 SQIVND (reference sequence). The CDR3 sequence is 15 residues long. CDR3 DNA sequence: TGTGCCAGTAGTCTCATGACGGTCTCTGGAAACACCATATATTTT. Translated: CASSLMTVSGNTIYF.

V usage is TRBV30 and J usage is TRBJ1-1; TRBD1 might be the D (5 bases). CDR3 length: 11 amino acids. CDR1 and CDR2 from the germline V gene are GTSNPN and SVGIG (reference sequence). The ends were cut back, 0 bases at V and 9 bases at J, with 8 bases in the middle. This CDR3 reads CAWSVGGKAFF. CDR3 in DNA: TGTGCCTGGAGTGTGGGGGGTAAAGCTTTCTTT.

V and J are TRBV5-1 and TRBJ2-4, with D tentatively TRBD1 or TRBD2 (6 bases each). The V gene lost 3 bases and the J gene lost 4 bases, with 23 bases spanning the gap. CDR1 is SGHRS and CDR2 is YFSETQ in the germline V gene. The CDR3 contains 18 residues. CDR3 DNA sequence: TGCGCCAGCAGCTCTGGAGGGGGAATTTCAGAGAGTAAAAACATTCAGTACTTC. Translating gives CASSSGGGISESKNIQYF. Supplemented by reference TRBV5-1 and TRBJ2-4, the full variable domain reads KAGVTQTPRYLIKTRGQQVTLSCSPISGHRSVSWYQQTPGQGLQFLFEYFSETQRNKGNFPGRFSGRQFSNSRSEMNVSTLELGDSALYLCASSSGGGISESKNIQYFGAGTRLSVL.

The chain recombines TRBV7-2 with TRBJ2-7, with 10 bases lining up with TRBD1. With 7 bases clipped from V and 6 bases from J, the junction kept 12 bases outside the gene matches. This CDR3 has 15 amino acids. CDR1 SGHTA and CDR2 FQGNSA come from the germline V gene. DNA of the CDR3: TGTGCCAGCACCCTCAGCCGGGACAGGGGACGCGAGCAGTACTTC. Translated: CASTLSRDRGREQYF.

By share, this clonotype ranks as large. The chain has TRBV20-1 and TRBJ1-2; TRBD1 aligns across 8 bases. There are 13 residues in the CDR3. Germline lookup yields CDR1 DFQATT and CDR2 SNEGSKA (reference sequence). After removal of 6 bases from V and 5 bases from J, the junction contained 8 bases not matched to a gene. The chain's CDR3 is CSAIPGTGYGYTF. The CDR3 DNA sequence: TGCAGTGCCATACCCGGGACAGGATATGGCTACACCTTC.

This clonotype came up a few times. The chain has TRBV6-1 and TRBJ1-2; no reliable D call. V was pared by 5 bases and J by 6 bases, with 22 bases between. This CDR3 region has 16 residues. Germline V lookup: CDR1 MNHNS, CDR2 SASEGT. The CDR3 loop reads CASSLRHLSTSHGYTF. In nucleotides, the CDR3 is TGTGCCAGCAGTCTACGACACCTTTCGACAAGTCATGGCTACACCTTC.

This clonotype showed up just a few times. The rearrangement uses TRBV27 and TRBJ1-5, with D unclear. The V end was cut by 7 bases, the J end by 6 bases, with 10 bases between. Per germline, CDR1 MNHEY and CDR2 SMNVEV (reference sequence). The length of the CDR3 is 12 residues. In DNA, the CDR3 is TGTGCCAGCACCGGGGTGGGTCAGCCCCAGCATTTT. Translated, it gives CASTGVGQPQHF.

This clonotype was seen only a few times. This rearrangement joins TRBV18 to TRBJ1-5; D unresolved. The V end lost 2 bases, the J end lost 5 bases, and 13 bases lay between the germline ends. The CDR3 contains 15 residues. The germline gives CDR1 KGHSH, CDR2 LQKENI. In DNA form, the CDR3 reads TGTGCCAGCTCACCATATTCGCTACGGGATCAGCCCCAGCATTTT. Its translation: CASSPYSLRDQPQHF.

This clonotype is categorized as medium-sized. The chain uses TRBV20-1 and TRBJ2-2; tentatively, D is TRBD2 (6 bases). V lost 6 bases and J lost 1, with 9 bases in between. Per germline, CDR1 DFQATT and CDR2 SNEGSKA (reference sequence). The CDR3 runs 13 residues. CDR3 in DNA: TGCAGTGCGAATAGCGGGAACACCGGGGAGCTGTTTTTT. Translated, it gives CSANSGNTGELFF.

CDR3 in DNA: TGTGCCAGCAGTTTTCGGGACTGGGGCGGTGAGCAGTTCTTC. It encodes CASSFRDWGGEQFF. The V gene is TRBV6-2 or TRBV6-3, the J gene TRBJ2-1, with D perhaps TRBD2 (6 bases). Germline lookup yields CDR1 MNHEY and CDR2 SVGEGT. This CDR3 contains 14 residues. Trimming took 4 bases from V and 9 from J, leaving 16 bases between them.

CDR3 loop: CTTMDRGRGNTEAFF. The CDR3 region has the DNA TGCACTACAATGGACAGGGGGCGAGGGAACACTGAAGCTTTCTTT. The rearrangement links TRBV20-1 to TRBJ1-1; 11 bases match TRBD1. The V gene's germline CDR1 is DFQATT and CDR2 SNEGSKA (reference sequence). The CDR3 is made up of 15 amino acids.